This T cell receptor beta chain was retrieved from a study of blood T cell repertoires in COVID-19. Profiled with immunoSEQ multiplex PCR; TCRdb holds only in-frame clones, not every one. The sample comprises approximately 500,000 clones, roughly 89% of which are singletons, and 0.9% rests with the top ten. V lost 3 bases and J lost 4, with 16 bases in between. This CDR3 has 15 amino acids. Looked up from germline, CDR1 is SGHNT and CDR2 is YYREEE (reference sequence). Seattle enrolled patients during active infection and tracked them longitudinally. Sequenced material: peripheral blood. This clonotype originated in a man younger than 35 with COVID-19, enrolled during active disease. The chain employs TRBV5-4 and TRBJ1-2; D uncertain. The CDR3 DNA reads TGTGCCAGCAGCTCCCCCTCGGAGGGCGGCTATGGCTACACCTTC. It specifies CASSSPSEGGYGYTF.